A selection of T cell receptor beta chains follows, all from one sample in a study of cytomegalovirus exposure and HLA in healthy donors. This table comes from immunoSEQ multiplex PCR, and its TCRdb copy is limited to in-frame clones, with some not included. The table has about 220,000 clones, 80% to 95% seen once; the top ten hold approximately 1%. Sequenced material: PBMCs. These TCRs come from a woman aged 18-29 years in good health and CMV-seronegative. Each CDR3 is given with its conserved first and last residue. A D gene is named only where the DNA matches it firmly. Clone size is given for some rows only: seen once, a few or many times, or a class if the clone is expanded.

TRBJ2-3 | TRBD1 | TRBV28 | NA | TGTGCCAGCAGTTCCGGACAGGGGGAGACAGATACGCAGTATTTT | CASSSGQGETDTQYF
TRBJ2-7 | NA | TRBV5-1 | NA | TGCGCCACCTCGGTGGGGCAAGCGCGAGAGCAGTACTTC | CATSVGQAREQYF
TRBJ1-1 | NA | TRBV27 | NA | TGTGCCAGCAGCCACGGGGAGAGCCGGTGGAACACTGAAGCTTTCTTT | CASSHGESRWNTEAFF
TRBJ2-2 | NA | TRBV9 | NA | TGTGCCAGCAGCGTACGGAGTAGCGGAGGGGTTGGGGAGCTGTTTTTT | CASSVRSSGGVGELFF
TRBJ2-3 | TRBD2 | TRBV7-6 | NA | TGTGCCAGCAGCTTAGTTGGGACTAGCGGGATGGGAGATACGCAGTATTTT | CASSLVGTSGMGDTQYF
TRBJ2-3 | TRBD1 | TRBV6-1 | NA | TGTGCCAGCAGTGAAACGGGCAGGGGGACAGATACGCAGTATTTT | CASSETGRGTDTQYF
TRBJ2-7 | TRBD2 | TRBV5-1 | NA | TGCGCCAGCAGCTTGGTTCGTGCGGGAGGGGGCTACGAGCAGTACTTC | CASSLVRAGGGYEQYF
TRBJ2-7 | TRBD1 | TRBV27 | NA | TGTGCCAGCAGGACCGGGACAGCCTACGAGCAGTACTTC | CASRTGTAYEQYF
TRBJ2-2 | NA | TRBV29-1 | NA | TGCAGCGTTGAGGGCCCCTCTGGCACCGGGGAGCTGTTTTTT | CSVEGPSGTGELFF
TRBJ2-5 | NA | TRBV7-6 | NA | TGTGCCAGCAGCTACGACACGTCGTACCAAGAGACCCAGTACTTC | CASSYDTSYQETQYF
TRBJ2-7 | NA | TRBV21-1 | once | TGTGCCAGCAGCAAAAAAGGCCGGGGGGCGGTCATTAGCTCCTACGAGCAGTACTTC | CASSKKGRGAVISSYEQYF
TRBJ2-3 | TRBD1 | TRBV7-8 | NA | TGTGCCAGCAGCCTGCCAGGGGGAATTAGCACAGATACGCAGTATTTT | CASSLPGGISTDTQYF
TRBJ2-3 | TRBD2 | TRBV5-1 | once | TGCGCCAGCAGCTTCTATAGCGGGGCGAGCACAGATACGCAGTATTTT | CASSFYSGASTDTQYF
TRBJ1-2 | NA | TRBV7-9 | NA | TGTGCCAGCAGCTCGTTGTCCCCGGGGGATTCTGATGGCTACACCTTC | CASSSLSPGDSDGYTF
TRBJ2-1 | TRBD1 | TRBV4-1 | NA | TGCGCCAGCAGCCAACAACCGGGGACAGGGGGATACAATGAGCAGTTCTTC | CASSQQPGTGGYNEQFF
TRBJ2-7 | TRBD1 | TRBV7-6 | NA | TGTGCCAGCAGCTTAAGTCCGGGACAGGGCTCGGGCGAGCAGTACTTC | CASSLSPGQGSGEQYF
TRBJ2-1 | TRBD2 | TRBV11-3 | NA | TGTGCCAGCAGCGGGGGGACTAGCTCCTACAATGAGCAGTTCTTC | CASSGGTSSYNEQFF
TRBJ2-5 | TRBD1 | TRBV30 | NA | TGTGCCTGGACTAAAGGACAGGGCGGAGAGACCCAGTACTTC | CAWTKGQGGETQYF
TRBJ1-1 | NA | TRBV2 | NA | TGTGCCAGCAGTGGGGCTTCTTACAGTGAAGCTTTCTTT | CASSGASYSEAFF
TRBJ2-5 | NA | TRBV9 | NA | TGTGCCAGCAGCCGGGACTTCCAAGAGACCCAGTACTTC | CASSRDFQETQYF
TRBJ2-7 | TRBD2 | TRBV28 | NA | TGTGCCAGCAGTTCGCCATCGGGAGCGGGACTCTCCTACGAGCAGTACTTC | CASSSPSGAGLSYEQYF
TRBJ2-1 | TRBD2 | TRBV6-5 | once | TGTGCCAGCACCGGGAGGGAACAGCAGTTCTTC | CASTGREQQFF
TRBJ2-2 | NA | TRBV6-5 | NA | TGTGCCAGCGGACGGACATCCGCGAACACCGGGGAGCTGTTTTTT | CASGRTSANTGELFF
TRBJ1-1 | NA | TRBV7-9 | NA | TGTGCCAGCAGCTTAGCGAATCGGGGATGGGAAGCTTTCTTT | CASSLANRGWEAFF
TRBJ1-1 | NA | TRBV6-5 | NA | TGTGCCAGCAGACGGACAAGACTTGAAGCTTTCTTT | CASRRTRLEAFF
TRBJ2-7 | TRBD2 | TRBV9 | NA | TGTGCCAGCAGCGTAGGGGGACTAGAGGCTTCCGAGCAGTACTTC | CASSVGGLEASEQYF
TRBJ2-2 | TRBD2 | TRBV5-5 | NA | TGTGCCAGCAGCTTTGGGAGGGGCGCGGGTGTAGGCACCGGGGAGCTGTTTTTT | CASSFGRGAGVGTGELFF
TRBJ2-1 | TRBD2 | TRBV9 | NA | TGTGCCAGCAGCGTAGCGGGACTACTCGTCTCCTACAATGAGCAGTTCTTC | CASSVAGLLVSYNEQFF
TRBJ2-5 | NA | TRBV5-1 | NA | TGCGCCAGCAGCCCGGGGGGACAGGAAGAGACCCAGTACTTC | CASSPGGQEETQYF
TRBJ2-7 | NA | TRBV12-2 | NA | TGTGCAAGTCTCTTTGAGGGAGGGGTTACCTACGAGCAGTACTTC | CASLFEGGVTYEQYF
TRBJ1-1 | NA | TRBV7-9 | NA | TGTGCCAGCAGCCCTAGACCGGCTGAAGCTTTCTTT | CASSPRPAEAFF
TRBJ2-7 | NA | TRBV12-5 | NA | TGTGCCAGCAACGGGGCGGGGTACGAGCAGTACTTC | CASNGAGYEQYF
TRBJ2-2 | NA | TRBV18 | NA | TGTGCCAGCTCAGCGGGGGAGCTGTTTTTT | CASSAGELFF
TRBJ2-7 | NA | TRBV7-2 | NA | TGTGCCAGCAGCTTAGCTTCACCCAGCTCCTACGAGCAGTACTTC | CASSLASPSSYEQYF
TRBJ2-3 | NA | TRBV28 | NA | TGTGCCAGCAGTTTATCGGGAGAAGGCACAGATACGCAGTATTTT | CASSLSGEGTDTQYF
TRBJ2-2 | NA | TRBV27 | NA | TGTGCCAGCAGTTTCTGGGCAGTATTTACGAACACCGGGGAGCTGTTTTTT | CASSFWAVFTNTGELFF
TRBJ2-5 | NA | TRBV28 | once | NA | CASSSSGQGKETQYF
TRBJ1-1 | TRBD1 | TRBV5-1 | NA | TGCGCCAGCAGCCCGGGACAGGGGGGTACTGAAGCTTTCTTT | CASSPGQGGTEAFF
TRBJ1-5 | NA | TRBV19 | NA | TGTGCCAGTAGTATGGAAGGGGGCAATCAGCCCCAGCATTTT | CASSMEGGNQPQHF
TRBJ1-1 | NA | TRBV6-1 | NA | TGTGCCAGCAACGGGGGGTGGACTGAAGCTTTCTTT | CASNGGWTEAFF
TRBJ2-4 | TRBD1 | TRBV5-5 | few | TGTGCCAGCAGCTTGGCCCCAACAGGGGGCGGAAACATTCAGTACTTC | CASSLAPTGGGNIQYF
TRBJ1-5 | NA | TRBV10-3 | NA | TGTGCCATCAGCCTCGGCGGGGGGAATCAGCCCCAGCATTTT | CAISLGGGNQPQHF
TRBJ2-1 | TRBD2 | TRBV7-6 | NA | TGTGCCAGCAGCCCCAGCGGGGACCCTCACAATGAGCAGTTCTTC | CASSPSGDPHNEQFF
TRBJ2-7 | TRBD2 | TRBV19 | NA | TGTGCCAGTAGTTCGAGACTAGCAGGCGCGATTAGTTACGAGCAGTACTTC | CASSSRLAGAISYEQYF
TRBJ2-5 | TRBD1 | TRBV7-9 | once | TGTGCCAGCAGCTTAGAGCGTTTGGGGACAGGGCGAGTTTGGGAGACCCAGTACTTC | CASSLERLGTGRVWETQYF
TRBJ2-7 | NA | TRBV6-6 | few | TGTGCCAGCACCCGGGACAAAGCCCGGGGCGAGCAGTACTTC | CASTRDKARGEQYF
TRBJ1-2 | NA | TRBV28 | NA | TGTGCCAGCAGTTTGGCGGACAGCAGGTTAGATGGCTACACCTTC | CASSLADSRLDGYTF
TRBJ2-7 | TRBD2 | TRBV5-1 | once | TGCGCCAGCCAAACTAGCGGGATCTACGAGCAGTACTTC | CASQTSGIYEQYF
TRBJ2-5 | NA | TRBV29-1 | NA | TGCAGCGTTGAATCGGGGGAGACCCAGTACTTC | CSVESGETQYF
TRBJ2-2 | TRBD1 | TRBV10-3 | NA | TGTGCCATCACGCCCGAACCGGGACAGGGGGGCGCTTTACCCGGGGAGCTGTTTTTT | CAITPEPGQGGALPGELFF
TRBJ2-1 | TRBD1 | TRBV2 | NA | TGTGCCAGCAGTGAAGCCAGGGGGAATGAGCAGTTCTTC | CASSEARGNEQFF
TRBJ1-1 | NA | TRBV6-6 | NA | TGTGCCAGCAGTCCCTACAGGGACACTGAAGCTTTCTTT | CASSPYRDTEAFF
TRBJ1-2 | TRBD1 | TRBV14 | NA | TGTGCCAGCAGCCCGACAGGGTCCTTCCAATTCTTC | CASSPTGSFQFF
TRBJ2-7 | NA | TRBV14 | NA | TGTGCCAGCAGCCAAGATTTTAGCGGACACGGTGTAATCTACGAGCAGTACTTC | CASSQDFSGHGVIYEQYF
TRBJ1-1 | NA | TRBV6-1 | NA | TGTGCCAGCAGTGATCTTTATAGAACTGAAGCTTTCTTT | CASSDLYRTEAFF
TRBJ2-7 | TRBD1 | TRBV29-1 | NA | TGCAGCGTACGGGACAGGGGTACCTACGAGCAGTACTTC | CSVRDRGTYEQYF
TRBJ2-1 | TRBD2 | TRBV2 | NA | TGTGCCAGTCAAGGGACTAGCGGGGGGAGGAATGAGCAGTTCTTC | CASQGTSGGRNEQFF
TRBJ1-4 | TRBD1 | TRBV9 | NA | TGTGCCAGCAGCGTCGGACAGGGTCGTGCCGAAAAACTGTTTTTT | CASSVGQGRAEKLFF
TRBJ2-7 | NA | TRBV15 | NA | TGTGCCACCAGCAGAGGAGGGAGCTCCTACGAGCAGTACTTC | CATSRGGSSYEQYF